These T cell receptor beta chains were read from a single sample in a study of cytotoxic CD8 clonotypes in ibrutinib-treated CLL. Produced via immunoSEQ multiplex PCR; TCRdb's table is partial and in-frame only. The sample records 160,000 or so clones, 84% being singletons. The sample consisted of PBMCs, taken after 24 months of ibrutinib treatment. All receptors derive from a human donor with chronic lymphocytic leukemia. The CDR3 runs from the conserved cysteine through the conserved F or W. D genes are given only for firm matches. Part of the rows lack a size; the others show once, few, many or a class for expanded clones.

v_gene	d_gene	abundance	j_gene	CDR3nt	CDR3aa
TRBV21-1	.	.	TRBJ2-5	TGTGCCAGCAGCAAAAAGAGCGGGGGGGCCGTAGAGACCCAGTACTTC	CASSKKSGGAVETQYF
TRBV21-1	.	few	TRBJ1-2	TGTGCCAGCAGCAAAGCCCACAGGGCCCCCTCCTATGGCTACACCTTC	CASSKAHRAPSYGYTF
TRBV12-5	.	.	TRBJ2-3	TGTGCTAGTGGTATAGGGACCGCGGTTTATGATACGCAGTATTTT	CASGIGTAVYDTQYF
TRBV7-3	.	.	TRBJ2-3	TGTGCCAGCAGCTTAAAGTTGGGGGGCTATAGCACAGATACGCAGTATTTT	CASSLKLGGYSTDTQYF
TRBV19	TRBD2	.	TRBJ2-1	TGTGCCAGTAGTCCTAGCGGGAGGTTCCCCTACAATGAGCAGTTCTTC	CASSPSGRFPYNEQFF
TRBV11-2	TRBD2	.	TRBJ2-1	TGTGCCAGCAACAACGGGCGGGGGGCCAGTCACGAGCAGTTCTTC	CASNNGRGASHEQFF
TRBV7-2	TRBD2	.	TRBJ2-3	TGTGCCAGCAGCATGGGGGGGGTAAGAGATACGCAGTATTTT	CASSMGGVRDTQYF
TRBV7-9	TRBD1	.	TRBJ2-3	TGTGCCAGCAGGACAGGGGATAAGAAAACAGATACGCAGTATTTT	CASRTGDKKTDTQYF
TRBV4-3	TRBD1	.	TRBJ2-5	TGCGCCAGCAGCCAAGGCCCCTTAAGACAGGGGCCCGAGACCCAGTACTTC	CASSQGPLRQGPETQYF
TRBV5-4	.	.	TRBJ1-4	TGTGCCAGCAGCCAAGACTTATCGGTGAAGGAAAAACTGTTTTTT	CASSQDLSVKEKLFF
TRBV7-8	.	.	TRBJ1-3	TGTGCCAGCAGCTTAGCGTTGTTTCGGGGTGCTGGAAACACCATATATTTT	CASSLALFRGAGNTIYF
TRBV30	.	.	TRBJ2-7	TGTGCCTGGAGCGCCCAGGGCCCGGACGAGCAGTACTTC	CAWSAQGPDEQYF
TRBV28	.	.	TRBJ1-1	TGTGCCAGCAGTTCTCCCTTTTTAAGGAAGGGGAACACTGAAGCTTTCTTT	CASSSPFLRKGNTEAFF
TRBV7-6	.	.	TRBJ2-1	TGTGCCAGCAGCTTAGGAGGCGCCCACACCAATGAGCAGTTCTTC	CASSLGGAHTNEQFF
TRBV9	.	.	TRBJ2-7	TGTGCCAGCAGCGTAGGACAGGCCGTGACCTACGAGCAGTACTTC	CASSVGQAVTYEQYF
TRBV6-5	TRBD1	.	TRBJ2-1	TGTGCCAGCATCCAAACCGGGACAGGAGGTGGTGAGCAGTTCTTC	CASIQTGTGGGEQFF
TRBV2	.	once	TRBJ1-1	TGTGCCAGCAGTAGCTCCTGGGGGGACACTGAAGCTTTCTTT	CASSSSWGDTEAFF
TRBV5-6	TRBD2	.	TRBJ2-5	TGTGCCAGCAGCTTGGGACTAGCGGAGACCCAGTACTTC	CASSLGLAETQYF
TRBV21-1	.	.	TRBJ2-1	TGTGCCAGCAGCTCTGGCGAGGTTCCCGATGAGCAGTTCTTC	CASSSGEVPDEQFF
TRBV11-2	.	.	TRBJ2-3	TGTGCCAGCAGCTTACCCCCGGGCCGCACAGATACGCAGTATTTT	CASSLPPGRTDTQYF
TRBV7-2	TRBD2	.	TRBJ2-5	TGTGCCAGCAGCTCGGGACTAGCACCCCAAGAGACCCAGTACTTC	CASSSGLAPQETQYF
TRBV4-1	.	.	TRBJ1-6	TGCGCCAGCAGCCAAGCCCCAGGGCGGGGGAATTCACCCCTCCACTTT	CASSQAPGRGNSPLHF
TRBV4-3	TRBD2	.	TRBJ2-7	TGCGCCAGCAGCCAAGAGTCTAGCGGGTATACCTACGAGCAGTACTTC	CASSQESSGYTYEQYF
TRBV2	TRBD2	.	TRBJ2-2	TGTGCCAGCAGTATGGACGTAGCGGGAGGAATCACCGGGGAGCTGTTTTTT	CASSMDVAGGITGELFF
TRBV18	TRBD1	once	TRBJ1-2	TGTGCCAGCTCGCCCGACAGGGCTGGCTACACCTTC	CASSPDRAGYTF
TRBV19	.	.	TRBJ1-1	TGTGCCAGTAAAAATCCTGAACGGACTGAAGCTTTCTTT	CASKNPERTEAFF
TRBV7-2	TRBD2	.	TRBJ2-7	TGTGCCAGCAGCTTACTCTGGGGCGGGGGGCTCTACGAGCAGTACTTC	CASSLLWGGGLYEQYF
TRBV14	.	.	TRBJ1-1	TGTGCCAGCAGCGAGCAGAGGAACACTGAAGCTTTCTTT	CASSEQRNTEAFF
TRBV27	.	.	TRBJ1-2	TGTGCCAGCAGTCCACACCCGGGCCCCCCTTCCGGCTACACCTTC	CASSPHPGPPSGYTF
TRBV6-1	TRBD1	.	TRBJ2-7	TGTGCCAGCAGGGAAGACATGACAGGGCTCCGGCAGTACTTC	CASREDMTGLRQYF
TRBV7-3	TRBD1	.	TRBJ1-5	TGTGCCAGCAGCTCCGGACAGGGCGGATATCAGCCCCAGCATTTT	CASSSGQGGYQPQHF
TRBV2	.	.	TRBJ1-5	TGTGCCAGCAGTGCGGTTAATCAGCCCCAGCATTTT	CASSAVNQPQHF
TRBV28	TRBD2	.	TRBJ2-1	TGTGCCAGCAGTTTGGTCTTCGGGACTAGCGGGAGGGCGTCGAATTACAATGAGCAGTTCTTC	CASSLVFGTSGRASNYNEQFF
TRBV6-1	.	once	TRBJ1-2	TGTGCCAGCAGTCGAGACGCGGGGGGCTACACCTTC	CASSRDAGGYTF
TRBV5-6	TRBD2	.	TRBJ2-1	TGTGCCAGCAGCCCCTCGGTACTAGCGGCCACGAGCTCCTACAATGAGCAGTTCTTC	CASSPSVLAATSSYNEQFF
TRBV7-9	TRBD2	.	TRBJ2-7	TGTGCCAGCAGCTTATCCTCTAGCGGGAGCATCTACGAGCAGTACTTC	CASSLSSSGSIYEQYF
TRBV28	.	.	TRBJ1-1	TGTGCCAGCAGTAAAGGGGGGCTGGGTGGCACTGAAGCTTTCTTT	CASSKGGLGGTEAFF
TRBV27	.	.	TRBJ2-2	TGTGCCAGTCGGACTGCGCCGGGCGGGGAGCTGTTTTTT	CASRTAPGGELFF
TRBV5-1	.	.	TRBJ2-6	TGCGCCAGCAGCTTGGCGGGCGTTCCCTCTGGGGCCAACGTCCTGACTTTC	CASSLAGVPSGANVLTF
TRBV9	TRBD2	.	TRBJ2-7	TGTGCCAGCAGCGCATCGACTAGCGGCGAGCAGTACTTC	CASSASTSGEQYF
TRBV30	.	.	TRBJ2-7	TGTGCCGGGGGAGCGGGTGTGAGCTCCTACGAGCAGTACTTC	CAGGAGVSSYEQYF
TRBV18	TRBD2	.	TRBJ2-2	TGTGCCAGCTCACCACGAACGGGGGGGCCACCCGGGGAGCTGTTTTTT	CASSPRTGGPPGELFF
TRBV30	.	.	TRBJ2-3	TGTGCCTGGAGTGTAAGAGATACGCAGTATTTT	CAWSVRDTQYF
TRBV5-6	.	few	TRBJ2-7	TGTGCCAGCAGCTTGGCCGACGGGGGGCAGTACTTC	CASSLADGGQYF
TRBV4-2	.	.	TRBJ1-5	TGTGCCAGCAGCCAAGAGCCAGGGAATCGTAGCAATCAGCCCCAGCATTTT	CASSQEPGNRSNQPQHF
TRBV7-9	TRBD2	.	TRBJ2-1	TGTGCCAGCAGCCGGACTAGCGCCCACAATGAGCAGTTCTTC	CASSRTSAHNEQFF
TRBV18	.	.	TRBJ1-5	TGTGCCAGCTCACCCGACACTCATCAGCCCCAGCATTTT	CASSPDTHQPQHF
TRBV18	.	.	TRBJ2-4	TGTGCCAGCTCACCGGGACTGGAGGCCAAAAACATTCAGTACTTC	CASSPGLEAKNIQYF
TRBV7-6	.	few	TRBJ1-5	TGTGCCAGCAGCCTTCGAGATGGCAATCAGCCCCAGCATTTT	CASSLRDGNQPQHF
TRBV5-4	TRBD1	.	TRBJ1-2	TGTGCCAGCAGCCTCGGGGGACAGGGCGGTCGTGGCTACACCTTC	CASSLGGQGGRGYTF
TRBV28	TRBD1	once	TRBJ1-2	TGTGCCAGCACCGGGACAGGGAATTTTGGCTATGGCTACACCTTC	CASTGTGNFGYGYTF
TRBV9	TRBD2	.	TRBJ2-1	TGTGCCAGCAGCGTCTACTCCGCGGGAGCAACCTACAATGAGCAGTTCTTC	CASSVYSAGATYNEQFF
TRBV7-9	TRBD1	.	TRBJ1-4	TGTGCCAGCAGCTACAGGGGGGTCTTTCCAACTAATGAAAAACTGTTTTTT	CASSYRGVFPTNEKLFF
TRBV9	.	.	TRBJ2-1	TGTGCCAGCAGCGCCTTTTTTGGGGAGCAGTTCTTC	CASSAFFGEQFF
TRBV15	TRBD2	.	TRBJ2-7	TGTGCCACCAGCAGAGCCACTAGCGGGGGCTCCTACGAGCAGTACTTC	CATSRATSGGSYEQYF
TRBV7-8	.	.	TRBJ1-4	TGTGCCAGCAGCTTAGGCGGGACCCCTGGGGAAAAACTGTTTTTT	CASSLGGTPGEKLFF
TRBV6-1	.	.	TRBJ2-1	TGTGCCAGCAGTGAGGGAGTTGGGGGTCTCAAGAATGAGCAGTTCTTC	CASSEGVGGLKNEQFF